This T cell receptor (beta chain) was profiled in a study of blood T cell repertoires in COVID-19. On the study more broadly: Sites in the United States, Italy and Spain provided acute and convalescent COVID-19 samples. Nucleic acid was either cDNA or gDNA, and it came from T cells, B-cell-depleted T cells, or PBMCs.

The length of the CDR3 is 15 residues. Deletions cut 0 bases from V and 1 base from J, with 10 bases between. Looked up from germline, CDR1 is SGHRS and CDR2 is YFSETQ. In the study's own analysis: Cell counts per sample came from amplifying reference gene primers. TCRdb's table, derived via immunoSEQ multiplex PCR, lists solely in-frame clones and lacks some. The V and J calls and clone size are taken from that table; D and trimming were inferred from the DNA. Seen here are fewer than 250,000 clones, 88% observed once, and the top ten hold about 1.8%. This sequence was found in a man in his 70s with acute or convalescent COVID-19. V gene TRBV5-1 combines with J gene TRBJ1-1; no reliable D call. Sequencing was done on a sample of peripheral blood. Here the CDR3 reads CASSLDPGSNTEAFF. The CDR3, as DNA: TGCGCCAGCAGCTTGGATCCGGGGTCGAACACTGAAGCTTTCTTT.